A single T cell receptor (beta chain) is shown here with its context. The record originates from a study of blood T cell repertoires in COVID-19. Study as a whole: Sample material is recorded as cDNA or gDNA derived from T cells, B-cell-depleted T cells, or PBMCs.

Data came from immunoSEQ multiplex PCR; TCRdb stores just in-frame clones and leaves some out. The sample holds about 97,000 clones, 60% to 80% seen once. CDR1 DFQATT and CDR2 SNEGSKA come from the germline V gene (reference sequence). The CDR3 contains 11 residues. J was trimmed by 6 bases and V by 4 bases; bases with no gene match: 0. The rearrangement uses TRBV20-1 and TRBJ2-7, with 10 bases aligning to TRBD2. This TCR was recovered from a man aged 55 to 70 with active or convalescent COVID-19. Sequences were obtained from peripheral blood. This chain's CDR3 is CSATSGSEQYF. CDR3 nucleotide sequence: TGCAGTGCTACTAGCGGGAGCGAGCAGTACTTC.